The entry below describes one T cell receptor (beta chain). The ends lost 5 bases at V and 1 base at J; junction bases unmatched: 6. This CDR3 spans 15 amino acids. Germline V CDR1 and CDR2: MNHEY, SVGAGI. Sequencing was performed with immunoSEQ multiplex PCR; in TCRdb, only in-frame clones are kept and a portion is missing. The sample consists of 85,000 to 95,000 clones, more than 85% of them appearing once. These data come from a study of control samples from healthy donors and cancer patients. The sequenced material came from blood. The TCR sequence derives from a woman aged 25-40 years in good health. The genes are TRBV6-5 and TRBJ2-7; 9 positions agree with TRBD1. CDR3 DNA: TGTGCCAGCAGTCCAGGGACAGGGTCATCCTACGAGCAGTACTTC. Translating it yields CASSPGTGSSYEQYF.